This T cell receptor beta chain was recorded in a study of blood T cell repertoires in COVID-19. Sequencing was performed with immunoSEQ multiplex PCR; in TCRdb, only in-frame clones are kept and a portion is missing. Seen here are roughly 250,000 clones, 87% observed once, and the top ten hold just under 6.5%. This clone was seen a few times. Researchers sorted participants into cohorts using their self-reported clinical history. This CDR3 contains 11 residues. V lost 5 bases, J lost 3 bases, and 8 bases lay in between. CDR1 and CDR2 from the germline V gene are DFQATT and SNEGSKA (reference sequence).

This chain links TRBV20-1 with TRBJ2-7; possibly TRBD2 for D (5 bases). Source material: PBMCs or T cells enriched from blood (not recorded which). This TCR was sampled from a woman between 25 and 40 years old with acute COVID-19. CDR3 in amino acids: CSAASNYEQYF. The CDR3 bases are TGCAGTGCTGCTAGCAACTACGAGCAGTACTTC.